Shown below are 27 T cell receptor beta chains from a single sample sequenced in a study of T cells after somatic rescue of genetic block. The repertoire was sequenced with immunoSEQ multiplex PCR; TCRdb's copy has only in-frame clones and lacks some. The sample has tens of thousands of clones, under 95% seen once; the top ten hold 2.9%. What was sequenced was peripheral blood mononuclear cells (PBMCs). These receptor sequences come from a middle-aged man.

The V and J genes are TRBV5-6 and TRBJ2-5, with D possibly being TRBD1 (5 bases). There are 14 residues in the CDR3. Trimming took 2 bases from V and 5 from J, leaving 13 bases between them. Looked up from germline, CDR1 is SGHDT and CDR2 is YYEEEE. CDR3 residues: CASSFRVKGETQYF. The CDR3 DNA reads TGTGCCAGCAGCTTTAGGGTGAAGGGGGAGACCCAGTACTTC.

The rearrangement uses TRBV18 and TRBJ1-5; possible D gene TRBD1, 5 bases. Deletions cut 5 bases from V and 9 bases from J, with 17 bases between. The CDR3 is 14 amino acids. Germline assignment: CDR1 KGHSH and CDR2 LQKENI. This chain's CDR3 is CASSLDGSGGPQHF. CDR3 coding DNA: TGTGCCAGCTCATTGGACGGGAGTGGGGGGCCCCAGCATTTT.

The V and J genes are TRBV28 and TRBJ1-1; D not certain. V shed 3 bases and J shed 1 base, with 12 bases lying between them. The CDR3 has 15 amino acids. Germline V gives CDR1 MDHEN, CDR2 SYDVKM. The CDR3 is CASSFPGISNTEAFF. The CDR3 coding sequence is TGTGCCAGCAGTTTCCCCGGGATATCGAACACTGAAGCTTTCTTT.

This clone was recorded a few times. The V and J genes are TRBV28 and TRBJ2-7; D uncertain. Trimming removed 4 bases from V and 0 bases from J, with 7 bases in between. Germline lookup yields CDR1 MDHEN and CDR2 SYDVKM. This CDR3 has 13 residues. CDR3 region: CASSSLNSYEQYF. In DNA, the CDR3 is TGTGCCAGCAGTTCGCTTAACTCCTACGAGCAGTACTTC.

This chain joins TRBV7-9 and TRBJ2-1, with 9 bases identical to TRBD1. Trimming cost V 4 bases and J 7 bases; bases outside gene matches: 5. Per germline, CDR1 SEHNR and CDR2 FQNEAQ (reference sequence). This CDR3 is built from 14 residues. CDR3 DNA sequence: TGTGCCAGCAGCTACCGGGACAGGGAGAATGAGCAGTTCTTC. Its protein product is CASSYRDRENEQFF.

The rearrangement joins TRBV6-5 to TRBJ1-1; 8 positions agree with TRBD1. Trimming took 2 bases from V and 7 from J; bases not matched to a gene: 6. This CDR3 comprises 14 residues. Germline values: CDR1 MNHEY, CDR2 SVGAGI. The CDR3 DNA follows: TGTGCCAGCAGTTACGTGACAGGGGCGGGTGAAGCTTTCTTT. Encoded protein: CASSYVTGAGEAFF.

This clone was counted only a few times. This chain connects TRBV15 to TRBJ2-7, with 9 positions matching TRBD1. J lost 3 bases, V lost 4 bases, and 4 bases had no gene match. Germline V gene sequence: CDR1 LNHNV, CDR2 YYDKDF (reference sequence). The CDR3 contains 14 residues. CDR3 loop: CATSTGTGRYEQYF. CDR3 DNA sequence: TGTGCCACCAGCACCGGGACAGGGCGCTACGAGCAGTACTTC.

The chain combines TRBV2 with TRBJ2-7; 7 bases agree with TRBD1. Trimming took 7 bases from V and 4 from J; bases not matched to a gene: 10. Germline V gene sequence: CDR1 SNHLY, CDR2 FYNNEI. The CDR3 loop spans 14 amino acids. CDR3 region: CASTPGQLIYEQYF. In DNA, the CDR3 is TGTGCCAGCACCCCGGGACAGCTAATTTACGAGCAGTACTTC.

The V gene is TRBV19, the J gene TRBJ1-2; D possibly corresponds to TRBD1 (5 bases). The CDR3 has 16 amino acids. The ends were cut back, 5 bases at V and 4 bases at J, with 20 bases in the middle. Germline CDR1 LNHDA, CDR2 SQIVND (reference sequence). The CDR3 spells CASSLEGRNPFYGYTF. Here the CDR3 DNA reads TGTGCCAGTAGTCTCGAGGGGCGGAATCCCTTCTATGGCTACACCTTC.

This chain connects TRBV18 to TRBJ2-7; TRBD2 matches 12 bases. V dropped 1 base and J dropped 5; count of bases not matched to a gene: 15. The CDR3 has 19 amino acids. From germline, CDR1 is KGHSH and CDR2 LQKENI. Written as DNA, the CDR3 is TGTGCCAGCTCACCACGAACTCTAGCGGGAGGGACTTACGAGGACGAGCAGTACTTC. Translating gives CASSPRTLAGGTYEDEQYF.

The CDR3 is CASSLFNARDYTF. The CDR3 DNA follows: TGTGCCAGCAGCTTATTCAATGCCAGGGACTACACCTTC. The gene calls are TRBV7-2 and TRBJ1-2; TRBD1 might be the D (5 bases). The germline V gene has CDR1 SGHTA and CDR2 FQGNSA. The CDR3 consists of 13 residues. The V end lost 2 bases, the J end lost 10 bases, and 14 bases lay between the germline ends.

The chain is built from TRBV19 and TRBJ1-1, with D possibly matching TRBD1 (6 bases). Trimming took off 5 bases at V and 4 bases at J, with 17 bases between the two ends. This CDR3 contains 15 residues. Germline CDR1 and CDR2: LNHDA and SQIVND (reference sequence). CDR3 sequence reads: CASSSRGGPGTEAFF. CDR3 nucleotides: TGTGCCAGTAGTTCACGAGGGGGGCCCGGCACTGAAGCTTTCTTT.

The CDR3 region is CASSLPTDYEQYF. As DNA, the CDR3 is TGTGCCAGCAGCCTGCCGACAGACTACGAGCAGTACTTC. This chain links TRBV5-4 with TRBJ2-7, with D perhaps TRBD1 (5 bases). Trimming removed 4 bases at V and 3 bases at J, with 11 bases between. Germline assignment: CDR1 SGHNT and CDR2 YYREEE (reference sequence). The CDR3 is 13 amino acids.

The chain carries TRBV11-2 and TRBJ1-4, with 7 nucleotides matching TRBD1. V lost 2 bases to trimming and J lost 7 bases; unmatched junction nucleotides: 4. The CDR3 is 14 amino acids. Germline V gene sequence: CDR1 SGHAT, CDR2 FQNNGV. CDR3 amino acids: CASSLLAGGEKLFF. CDR3 sequence (DNA): TGTGCCAGCAGCTTACTGGCAGGGGGTGAAAAACTGTTTTTT.

This chain joins TRBV27 and TRBJ2-7, with D unclear. V gave up 5 bases and J gave up 6 bases, with 8 bases separating them. The CDR3 has 11 amino acids. The germline V gene has CDR1 MNHEY and CDR2 SMNVEV (reference sequence). CDR3 DNA sequence: TGTGCCAGCAGTACCCTTCTCGAGCAGTACTTC. Translating gives CASSTLLEQYF.

This chain joins TRBV4-3 and TRBJ1-1; D uncertain. Deletions cut 5 bases from V and 0 bases from J, with 7 bases between. CDR3 size: 13 residues. Germline V gene data show CDR1 as LGHNA and CDR2 as YSLEER. The CDR3: CASSYSVNTEAFF. In DNA form, the CDR3 reads TGCGCCAGCAGCTATTCCGTGAACACTGAAGCTTTCTTT.

The chain is built from TRBV15 and TRBJ1-2, with D maybe TRBD1 (6 bases). Germline lookup yields CDR1 LNHNV and CDR2 YYDKDF (reference sequence). The CDR3 loop spans 12 amino acids. V was clipped by 8 bases and J by 3 bases, with 10 bases between them. The CDR3 is CATQDRYYGYTF. For the CDR3, the DNA is TGTGCCACCCAAGACAGGTACTATGGCTACACCTTC.

This chain connects TRBV11-3 to TRBJ2-2, with D possibly matching TRBD2 (7 bases). The CDR3 spans 16 residues. V lost 5 bases to trimming and J lost 0 bases, with 13 bases between them. From germline, CDR1 is SGHNT and CDR2 YENEEA. DNA of the CDR3: TGTGCCAGCAGCAGCCGCGGGGGCCCGAACACCGGGGAGCTGTTTTTT. Its translation: CASSSRGGPNTGELFF.

V gene TRBV19 combines with J gene TRBJ1-1; tentatively, D is TRBD1 (6 bases). Germline V gene lookup returns CDR1 LNHDA and CDR2 SQIVND (reference sequence). V shed 6 bases and J shed 9 bases, with 23 bases lying between them. This CDR3 region has 15 residues. Here the CDR3 DNA reads TGTGCCAGTAGCACCGGGGGGCGAAGGCCCCTGAAAGCTTTCTTT. Encoded protein: CASSTGGRRPLKAFF. The full variable domain, rest sourced from reference TRBV19 and TRBJ1-1, is DGGITQSPKYLFRKEGQNVTLSCEQNLNHDAMYWYRQDPGQGLRLIYYSQIVNDFQKGDIAEGYSVSREKKESFPLTVTSAQKNPTAFYLCASSTGGRRPLKAFFGQGTRLTVV.

The chain has TRBV14 and TRBJ2-3; D unclear. The CDR3 runs 16 residues. Trimming took 6 bases from V and 2 from J, leaving 18 bases between them. Germline V gene lookup returns CDR1 SGHDN and CDR2 FVKESK. The chain's CDR3 is CASRPTAGPTTDTQYF. CDR3 sequence (DNA): TGTGCCAGCAGGCCTACAGCCGGCCCCACCACAGATACGCAGTATTTT.

The rearrangement joins TRBV7-2 to TRBJ2-1; 8 bases map to TRBD1. The CDR3 spans 15 residues. J lost 1 base, V lost 1 base, and 0 bases had no gene match. Per the germline V gene, CDR1 is SGHTA and CDR2 is FQGNSA. The CDR3, as DNA: TGTGCCAGCAGCTTAGACAGGGGGTCCTACAATGAGCAGTTCTTC. Protein product: CASSLDRGSYNEQFF.

Note on this clone: Distinct nucleotide sequences in the sample also encode this CDR3. The gene calls are TRBV5-1 and TRBJ1-1, with 9 nucleotides matching TRBD1. With V trimmed by 4 bases and J by 4 bases, 5 bases remained unmatched. This CDR3 spans 14 amino acids. Germline V gene lookup returns CDR1 SGHRS and CDR2 YFSETQ. Written as DNA, the CDR3 is TGCGCCAGCAGCCCGGGACAGGGTGGCACTGAAGCTTTCTTT. This gives the protein CASSPGQGGTEAFF. Variable domain in full (rest from reference TRBV5-1 and TRBJ1-1): KAGVTQTPRYLIKTRGQQVTLSCSPISGHRSVSWYQQTPGQGLQFLFEYFSETQRNKGNFPGRFSGRQFSNSRSEMNVSTLELGDSALYLCASSPGQGGTEAFFGQGTRLTVV.

J is TRBJ1-1 and V is TRBV13, with D unresolved. V shed 6 bases and J shed 1 base, with 12 bases lying between them. The CDR3 covers 14 residues. The germline CDR1 and CDR2 sequences are PRHDT and FYEKMQ (reference sequence). The DNA of the CDR3 is TGTGCCAGCAGACGATCGGGAGGGAACACTGAAGCTTTCTTT. Its protein is CASRRSGGNTEAFF.

The CDR3 DNA reads TGCGCCAGCAGCTGGGGACTGAGCAATGAGCAGTTCTTC. It codes for CASSWGLSNEQFF. The chain recombines TRBV5-1 with TRBJ2-1, with D possibly being TRBD2 (6 bases). This CDR3 has 13 amino acids. The V gene's germline CDR1 is SGHRS and CDR2 YFSETQ. V was trimmed by 3 bases and J by 6 bases, leaving 10 bases between them.

In the case of this clone: The same CDR3 is also encoded by other DNA sequences in this sample. The V and J genes are TRBV28 and TRBJ1-5; 7 bases agree with TRBD1. Germline-derived CDR1 and CDR2 are MDHEN and SYDVKM. The length of the CDR3 is 14 residues. V gave up 1 base and J gave up 7 bases; unmatched junction bases: 4. The CDR3: CASSLSGGGQPQHF. Here the CDR3 DNA reads TGTGCCAGCAGTTTATCAGGGGGTGGACAGCCCCAGCATTTT.

This clone was seen a handful of times. The V call is TRBV5-6, the J call TRBJ1-5; D is ambiguous. V shed 3 bases and J shed 0 bases, with 13 bases lying between them. Germline V lookup: CDR1 SGHDT, CDR2 YYEEEE. CDR3 length: 16 residues. This CDR3 is CASSSGREYSNQPQHF. The CDR3 nucleotides read TGTGCCAGCAGCTCAGGACGGGAATATAGCAATCAGCCCCAGCATTTT. Complete variable domain (other parts from reference TRBV5-6 and TRBJ1-5): DAGVTQSPTHLIKTRGQQVTLRCSPKSGHDTVSWYQQALGQGPQFIFQYYEEEERQRGNFPDRFSGHQFPNYSSELNVNALLLGDSALYLCASSSGREYSNQPQHFGDGTRLSIL.

CDR3 coding DNA: TGTGCCAGCAGTCAAGTTGGGGATACGCAGTATTTT. Translated, it gives CASSQVGDTQYF. The chain couples TRBV13 to TRBJ2-3, with D hard to call. Trimming stripped 6 bases from V and 6 bases from J, with 10 bases between. The CDR3 runs 12 residues. Germline loops: CDR1 PRHDT, CDR2 FYEKMQ (reference sequence).